This T cell receptor beta chain was profiled in a study of early stage breast cancer tumors. Background on the study: Most invasive tumors, about 80% of the 16, were ER+/PR+/HER2-.

About 20-55 mg of tumor tissue was diced per sample. TCRdb's table, derived via immunoSEQ multiplex PCR, lists solely in-frame clones and lacks some. The table shows fewer than 30,000 clones, with around 50% occurring only once. Germline V gene lookup returns CDR1 LNHDA and CDR2 SQIVND (reference sequence). CDR3 length: 13 residues. The V gene lost 3 bases and the J gene lost 3 bases, with 8 bases spanning the gap. This clone was seen just once. What was sequenced was breast tumor tissue. The TCR comes from a person aged 45 to 60 with breast cancer. The V call is TRBV19, the J call TRBJ1-1; D is unclear. The CDR3 bases are TGTGCCAGTAGTATTGATAGGGACACTGAAGCTTTCTTT. Amino acids: CASSIDRDTEAFF.